Listed here are 30 T cell receptor beta chains from one sample, sequenced in a study of sequential checkpoint blockade in melanoma. TCRdb's copy holds only in-frame clones and misses some; the assay was immunoSEQ multiplex PCR. The data hold some 10,000 clones, with more than 20% observed a single time. Treatment denoted: randomized to nivolumab then ipilimumab (arm A) or the reverse (arm B). The sequenced sample was tumor tissue (inferred from file names), obtained from a patient given nivolumab and ipilimumab in sequence. These receptors all stem from a human donor with melanoma.

This clone has a handful of counts. The gene calls are TRBV6-8 and TRBJ2-6, with TRBD1 matching over 8 bases. The CDR3 extends over 15 amino acids. Germline loops: CDR1 MNHGY, CDR2 SAAAGT. V lost 11 bases and J lost 4; bases outside the gene matches: 10. This chain's CDR3 is CAASGGASGANVLTF. The CDR3 bases are TGTGCCGCCTCAGGGGGCGCGAGCGGGGCCAACGTCCTGACTTTC.

The table lists this clone with a few counts. V and J are TRBV6-8 and TRBJ1-5, with D uncertain. V lost 2 bases to trimming and J lost 3 bases, with 14 bases between them. This CDR3 comprises 16 residues. Germline values: CDR1 MNHGY, CDR2 SAAAGT. The CDR3 loop reads CASSYGRQTINQPQHF. As DNA, the CDR3 is TGTGCCAGCAGTTACGGTCGGCAGACTATCAATCAGCCCCAGCATTTT.

This clone was seen a handful of times. The V and J genes are TRBV4-1 and TRBJ1-6; 7 bases agree with TRBD1. V trimming: 3 bases; J trimming: 1 base; junction bases outside the gene matches: 6. CDR1 is MGHRA and CDR2 is YSYEKL in the germline V gene. The CDR3 sequence is 17 residues long. In DNA form, the CDR3 reads TGCGCCAGCAGCCATACGTTACAGGGGTCCTATAATTCACCCCTCCACTTT. Translating gives CASSHTLQGSYNSPLHF.

V and J are TRBV19 and TRBJ2-7; no reliable D call. The CDR3 contains 13 residues. Germline loops: CDR1 LNHDA, CDR2 SQIVND (reference sequence). V was cut by 3 bases and J by 3 bases, with 9 bases left in between. In DNA, the CDR3 is TGTGCCAGTAGTATCGGGCACGGCTACGAGCAGTACTTC. This sequence encodes CASSIGHGYEQYF.

The J gene is TRBJ1-2, the V gene TRBV6-8, with TRBD1 as a possible D gene (5 bases). There are 15 residues in the CDR3. The germline CDR1 and CDR2 sequences are MNHGY and SAAAGT. Trimming removed 4 bases from V and 4 bases from J, with 16 bases in between. The CDR3 bases are TGTGCCAGCAGTTTCCACCGCGGCAGGGCCTATGGCTACACCTTC. Amino acids: CASSFHRGRAYGYTF.

This clone was detected only a few times. The V gene is TRBV11-3, the J gene TRBJ2-2; 7 positions agree with TRBD1. Germline V CDR1 and CDR2: SGHNT, YENEEA. The V and J ends lost 5 bases and 7 bases, in that order; junction bases with no gene match: 7. This CDR3 region has 14 residues. The CDR3 here is CASSRTGVGGELFF. CDR3 coding DNA: TGTGCCAGCAGCCGGACAGGTGTCGGCGGGGAGCTGTTTTTT.

The chain combines TRBV6-8 with TRBJ1-4, with D unclear. The germline V gene encodes CDR1 MNHGY and CDR2 SAAAGT. The CDR3 sequence is 15 residues long. Trimming stripped 3 bases from V and 2 bases from J, with 10 bases between. The CDR3 reads CASSYNSLTNEKLFF. The CDR3 DNA reads as TGTGCCAGCAGTTATAACAGCCTCACTAATGAAAAACTGTTTTTT.

This clone was seen only a few times. The chain carries TRBV28 and TRBJ1-2, with TRBD1 as a possible D gene (5 bases). Trimming pared 8 bases from V and 3 bases from J, leaving 10 bases between. CDR1 and CDR2 (germline): MDHEN, SYDVKM. The CDR3 is 12 amino acids. The DNA for the CDR3 is TGTGCCAGCCTCACCAGGGACTATGGCTACACCTTC. It codes for CASLTRDYGYTF.

This chain connects TRBV10-2 to TRBJ1-5; unclear D gene. Between the trimmed V and J ends, which lost 3 bases and 3 bases, there was a span of 12 bases. CDR3 length: 15 amino acids. Germline loops: CDR1 WSHSY, CDR2 SAAADI. The CDR3, as DNA: TGCGCCAGCAGTGAAGGTCCCAGAGACAATCAGCCCCAGCATTTT. Protein sequence: CASSEGPRDNQPQHF.

This chain links TRBV19 with TRBJ2-7; D is perhaps TRBD2 (6 bases). The CDR3 runs 14 residues. The V gene's germline CDR1 is LNHDA and CDR2 SQIVND (reference sequence). Deletions cut 9 bases from V and 4 bases from J, with 19 bases between. The CDR3 loop is CASASLAAPYEQYF. In DNA form, the CDR3 reads TGTGCCAGCGCTTCTTTAGCGGCCCCTTACGAGCAGTACTTC. Full variable domain (rest looked up from reference TRBV19 and TRBJ2-7): DGGITQSPKYLFRKEGQNVTLSCEQNLNHDAMYWYRQDPGQGLRLIYYSQIVNDFQKGDIAEGYSVSREKKESFPLTVTSAQKNPTAFYLCASASLAAPYEQYFGPGTRLTVT.

The chain couples TRBV28 to TRBJ2-2, with D perhaps TRBD2 (5 bases). Per the germline V gene, CDR1 is MDHEN and CDR2 is SYDVKM. Between the trimmed V and J ends, which lost 4 bases and 3 bases, there was a span of 12 bases. This CDR3 is 15 amino acids long. CDR3 coding DNA: TGTGCCAGCAGTTCCCCGGGAACGTACACCGGGGAGCTGTTTTTT. Translation gives CASSSPGTYTGELFF. Using reference TRBV28 and TRBJ2-2 for the parts outside the CDR3, the full variable domain is DVKVTQSSRYLVKRTGEKVFLECVQDMDHENMFWYRQDPGLGLRLIYFSYDVKMKEKGDIPEGYSVSREKKERFSLILESASTNQTSMYLCASSSPGTYTGELFFGEGSRLTVL.

The CDR3 DNA follows: TGTGCCAGCAGCCAAGACGACCCCGCGGGGAGGCCACGAGAGACCCAGTACTTC. Its protein is CASSQDDPAGRPRETQYF. The J gene is TRBJ2-5, the V gene TRBV14; possible D gene TRBD2, 6 bases. Trimming pared 0 bases from V and 4 bases from J, leaving 21 bases between. Germline CDR1 reads SGHDN; CDR2 reads FVKESK. This CDR3 region has 18 residues.

This clone came up a few times. The rearrangement uses TRBV6-8 and TRBJ1-1; a possible D gene is TRBD1 (6 bases). V was clipped by 6 bases and J by 0 bases, with 20 bases between them. The length of the CDR3 is 17 residues. Germline assignment: CDR1 MNHGY and CDR2 SAAAGT. Here the CDR3 DNA reads TGTGCCAGCAGGCTACGGGACATAGGGGCGATGAACACTGAAGCTTTCTTT. Protein product: CASRLRDIGAMNTEAFF.

CDR3 nucleotides: TGTGCCAGCAGTTGGGGCGGGACACAGGCTTACGAGCAGTACTTC. Translating gives CASSWGGTQAYEQYF. V usage is TRBV28 and J usage is TRBJ2-7, with D possibly being TRBD1 or TRBD2 (6 bases each). The V end lost 4 bases, the J end lost 4 bases, and 17 bases lay between the germline ends. The CDR3 length is 15 residues. Germline V gives CDR1 MDHEN, CDR2 SYDVKM.

J is TRBJ1-4 and V is TRBV11-3; 10 bases line up with TRBD1. The CDR3 spans 18 residues. The germline V gene has CDR1 SGHNT and CDR2 YENEEA. The V segment lost 4 bases and the J segment 7 bases; nucleotides outside the gene matches: 15. CDR3 in DNA: TGTGCCAGCAGCTCAATCCAATCTCGGACAGGGGGAAGTGAAAAACTGTTTTTT. It yields the protein CASSSIQSRTGGSEKLFF.

This clone was picked up a small number of times. The genes are TRBV14 and TRBJ2-7; 8 bases map to TRBD1. The trim removed 4 bases at V and 3 bases at J, leaving 5 bases unmatched. This CDR3 contains 14 residues. The germline CDR1 and CDR2 sequences are SGHDN and FVKESK. CDR3 DNA sequence: TGTGCCAGCAGCCTTACAGGGGGAGGCTACGAGCAGTACTTC. Its protein is CASSLTGGGYEQYF. Together with reference TRBV14 and TRBJ2-7, the CDR3 gives the full variable domain: EAGVTQFPSHSVIEKGQTVTLRCDPISGHDNLYWYRRVMGKEIKFLLHFVKESKQDESGMPNNRFLAERTGGTYSTLKVQPAELEDSGVYFCASSLTGGGYEQYFGPGTRLTVT.

The chain recombines TRBV29-1 with TRBJ2-3; D is undetermined. This CDR3 spans 12 amino acids. Trimming cost V 8 bases and J 2 bases, with 11 bases left between them. CDR1 SQVTM and CDR2 ANQGSEA come from the germline V gene. The chain's CDR3 is CSSYTNTDTQYF. CDR3 in DNA: TGCAGCAGTTACACAAACACAGATACGCAGTATTTT.

This clone has only a few counts. The chain carries TRBV11-3 and TRBJ1-2; 11 bases are a match to TRBD1. J was trimmed by 8 bases and V by 2 bases; bases with no gene match: 4. Germline CDR1 SGHNT, CDR2 YENEEA. The CDR3 contains 14 residues. CDR3 sequence: CASSLRGQGGGYTF. DNA for the CDR3: TGTGCCAGCAGCTTAAGGGGACAGGGGGGCGGCTACACCTTC.

The table lists this clone with a few counts. The chain couples TRBV18 to TRBJ2-3; 9 bases agree with TRBD2. The junction had 5 bases not matched to a gene; V was cut back by 2 bases and J by 2 bases. CDR3 length equals 16 residues. Germline V lookup: CDR1 KGHSH, CDR2 LQKENI. CDR3 region: CASSPTASGATDTQYF. The CDR3 nucleotides read TGTGCCAGCTCACCAACGGCTAGCGGGGCCACAGATACGCAGTATTTT.

This clone is deemed medium-sized. The genes are TRBV9 and TRBJ2-3, with 7 positions matching TRBD2. The junction had 9 bases not matched to a gene; V was cut back by 4 bases and J by 7 bases. Germline CDR1 reads SGDLS; CDR2 reads YYNGEE. This CDR3 comprises 14 residues. The CDR3 loop is CASSLGTTQYTQYF. CDR3 nucleotides: TGTGCCAGCAGCCTAGGGACTACTCAATATACGCAGTATTTT.

The V and J genes are TRBV18 and TRBJ2-7; a weak D match, TRBD1 (6 bases). Trimming cost V 5 bases and J 5 bases, with 16 bases left between them. Germline V CDR1 and CDR2: KGHSH, LQKENI. The CDR3 length is 14 residues. CDR3 region: CASSISSGVNEQYF. The CDR3, as DNA: TGTGCCAGCTCAATAAGCTCAGGGGTCAACGAGCAGTACTTC.

This clone was observed at least ten times. The V call is TRBV11-3, the J call TRBJ2-7, with 13 bases identical to TRBD2. CDR1 is SGHNT, CDR2 YENEEA, per germline. J gave up 7 bases and V 5 bases, and 5 bases lay outside the gene matches. This CDR3 region has 14 residues. The CDR3 DNA reads as TGTGCCAGCAGCCGGACTAGCGGGAGCAAGGAGCAGTACTTC. Its protein is CASSRTSGSKEQYF. The full variable domain, in which reference TRBV11-3 and TRBJ2-7 provide the parts outside the CDR3, is EAGVVQSPRYKIIEKKQPVAFWCNPISGHNTLYWYLQNLGQGPELLIRYENEEAVDDSQLPKDRFSAERLKGVDSTLKIQPAELGDSAVYLCASSRTSGSKEQYFGPGTRLTVT.

This clone was observed many times. The V and J genes are TRBV9 and TRBJ2-1; D remains unclear. This CDR3 contains 14 residues. The V gene lost 4 bases and the J gene lost 1 base, with 9 bases spanning the gap. Per the germline V gene, CDR1 is SGDLS and CDR2 is YYNGEE. The CDR3 here is CASSLDLSYNEQFF. The CDR3 DNA is TGTGCCAGCAGCCTTGACTTATCCTACAATGAGCAGTTCTTC.

This clone occurred a few times. The CDR3 DNA reads as TGTGCCAGCAGCCCGCCGTCCCGGGGCATTAATGAAAAACTGTTTTTT. It codes for CASSPPSRGINEKLFF. The chain uses TRBV7-6 and TRBJ1-4; a possible D gene is TRBD1 (5 bases). The CDR3 totals 16 residues. Trimming removed 5 bases at V and 4 bases at J, with 17 bases between. Looked up from germline, CDR1 is SGHVS and CDR2 is FNYEAQ.

This clone was recorded at least ten times. This chain joins TRBV6-8 and TRBJ2-7, with D hard to call. V lost 7 bases to trimming and J lost 6 bases, with 19 bases between them. The CDR3 consists of 14 residues. Germline V gives CDR1 MNHGY, CDR2 SAAAGT. This CDR3 reads CASTEMRSPGEQYF. The CDR3 bases are TGTGCCAGCACCGAAATGAGATCGCCGGGCGAGCAGTACTTC.

The chain carries TRBV28 and TRBJ1-1, with D possibly matching TRBD1 (5 bases). The CDR3 sequence is 16 residues long. Trimming pared 2 bases from V and 4 bases from J, leaving 17 bases between. CDR1 MDHEN and CDR2 SYDVKM come from the germline V gene. The CDR3 is CASSLGVWGGTTEAFF. The CDR3 DNA is TGTGCCAGCAGTTTAGGGGTCTGGGGGGGGACCACTGAAGCTTTCTTT.

This clone was seen only a few times. This chain links TRBV11-3 with TRBJ1-3; D not resolved. V lost 5 bases to trimming and J lost 0 bases, with 14 bases between them. Germline loops: CDR1 SGHNT, CDR2 YENEEA. This CDR3 has 16 residues. The CDR3 DNA reads TGTGCCAGCAGCCCCGATTGGATTTACTCTGGAAACACCATATATTTT. The encoded protein is CASSPDWIYSGNTIYF.

The rearrangement uses TRBV11-3 and TRBJ2-7, with D maybe TRBD1 (5 bases). V was shortened by 2 bases and J by 5 bases, with 13 bases between the two germline ends. Germline V gene sequence: CDR1 SGHNT, CDR2 YENEEA. CDR3 size: 14 residues. The CDR3 reads CASSLSQGSHEQYF. CDR3 nucleotide sequence: TGTGCCAGCAGCTTATCCCAGGGCAGTCACGAGCAGTACTTC.

The chain uses TRBV19 and TRBJ2-1; no clear D gene. The germline V gene has CDR1 LNHDA and CDR2 SQIVND (reference sequence). Trimming left V 3 bases short and J 6 bases short, with 6 bases between. CDR3 length equals 12 residues. The CDR3 region is CASSIYGNEQFF. DNA of the CDR3: TGTGCCAGTAGTATTTATGGCAATGAGCAGTTCTTC.

The chain has TRBV18 and TRBJ2-7; D is ambiguous. The V gene lost 3 bases and the J gene lost 2 bases, with 8 bases spanning the gap. CDR1 and CDR2 (germline): KGHSH, LQKENI. The CDR3 contains 13 residues. The CDR3 nucleotides read TGTGCCAGCTCACCTGGGGTAACCTACGAGCAGTACTTC. Encoded protein: CASSPGVTYEQYF.